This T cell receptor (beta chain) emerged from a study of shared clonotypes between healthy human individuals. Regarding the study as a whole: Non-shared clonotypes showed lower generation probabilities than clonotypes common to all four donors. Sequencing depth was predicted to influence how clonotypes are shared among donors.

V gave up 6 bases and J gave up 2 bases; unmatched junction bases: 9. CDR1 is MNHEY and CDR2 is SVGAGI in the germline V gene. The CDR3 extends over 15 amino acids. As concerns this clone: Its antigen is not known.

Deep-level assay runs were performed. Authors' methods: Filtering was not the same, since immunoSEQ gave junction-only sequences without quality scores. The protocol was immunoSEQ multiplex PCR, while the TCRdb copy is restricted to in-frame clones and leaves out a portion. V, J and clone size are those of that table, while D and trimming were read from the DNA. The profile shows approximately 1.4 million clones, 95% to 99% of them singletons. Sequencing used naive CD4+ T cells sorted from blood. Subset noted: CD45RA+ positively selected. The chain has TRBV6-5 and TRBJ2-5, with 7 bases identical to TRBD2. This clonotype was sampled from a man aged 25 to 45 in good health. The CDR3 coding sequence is TGTGCCAGCAGCCACGGGGGGATGACGCAAGAGACCCAGTACTTC. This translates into CASSHGGMTQETQYF.